The 24 T cell receptor beta chains reported below all come from one sample, sequenced in a study of blood T cell repertoires in COVID-19. Assay used: immunoSEQ multiplex PCR; TCRdb lists only in-frame clones, some missing. The sample lists about 220,000 clones, about 79% occurring once. The sequenced sample was PBMCs or T cells enriched from blood (not recorded which). The receptors originated from a woman aged 40 to 49 with acute COVID-19.

V usage is TRBV2 and J usage is TRBJ2-3; 9 nucleotides line up with TRBD2. This CDR3 has 14 residues. Germline CDR1 and CDR2: SNHLY and FYNNEI. V lost 6 bases to trimming and J lost 1 base; unmatched junction nucleotides: 2. The CDR3 DNA sequence: TGTGCCAGCAGCCGACTAGCGGGCACAGATACGCAGTATTTT. Translating it yields CASSRLAGTDTQYF.

This clone showed up just a few times. In DNA, the CDR3 is TGTGCCAGCAGCTTCGTGTGGACAGGGGACGAGCAGTACTTC. This encodes CASSFVWTGDEQYF. The V and J genes are TRBV5-5 and TRBJ2-7; TRBD1 aligns across 9 bases. This CDR3 region has 14 residues. V shed 2 bases and J 5 bases; nucleotides not matched to a gene: 5. Per germline, CDR1 SGHKS and CDR2 YYEKEE (reference sequence).

The chain recombines TRBV10-1 with TRBJ1-1, with 8 bases aligning to TRBD1. CDR3 length: 14 residues. Germline V gives CDR1 WNHNN, CDR2 SYGVQD (reference sequence). The trim removed 3 bases at V and 3 bases at J, leaving 3 bases unmatched. Here the CDR3 reads CASSDRQGYTEAFF. The CDR3 nucleotides read TGCGCCAGCAGTGATCGACAGGGGTACACTGAAGCTTTCTTT.

The chain links TRBV7-9 to TRBJ2-7, with TRBD2 matching over 13 bases. V trimming: 4 bases; J trimming: 5 bases; junction bases outside the gene matches: 5. Germline CDR1 reads SEHNR; CDR2 reads FQNEAQ (reference sequence). The CDR3 runs 15 residues. The CDR3 spells CASSYVTSGRNEQYF. CDR3 in DNA: TGTGCCAGCAGCTACGTGACTAGCGGGAGGAACGAGCAGTACTTC.

The chain is built from TRBV28 and TRBJ1-5; 8 bases map to TRBD1. The V segment lost 4 bases and the J segment 5 bases; nucleotides outside the gene matches: 4. CDR1 is MDHEN and CDR2 is SYDVKM in the germline V gene. The CDR3 extends over 14 amino acids. CDR3: CASSSRQGHQPQHF. The CDR3, as DNA: TGTGCCAGCAGTTCCCGACAGGGGCATCAGCCCCAGCATTTT.

This clone was seen only once. The V call is TRBV7-9, the J call TRBJ1-3; D gene unclear. The CDR3 extends over 14 amino acids. V was shortened by 8 bases and J by 0 bases, with 11 bases between the two germline ends. Germline CDR1 SEHNR, CDR2 FQNEAQ (reference sequence). In DNA form, the CDR3 reads TGTGCCAGCGCCGAGGGATTCTCTGGAAACACCATATATTTT. This encodes CASAEGFSGNTIYF.

The chain uses TRBV7-9 and TRBJ1-5; no clear D. CDR1 and CDR2 (germline): SEHNR, FQNEAQ (reference sequence). Trimming stripped 1 base from V and 6 bases from J, with 19 bases between. This CDR3 comprises 17 residues. CDR3 nucleotides: TGTGCCAGCAGCTTAGGGTCGGACCGTCGGAGGTTTCAGCCCCAGCATTTT. Translating gives CASSLGSDRRRFQPQHF.

The V and J genes are TRBV12-3 or TRBV12-4 and TRBJ2-1, with 11 bases identical to TRBD2. The J segment lost 6 bases and the V segment lost 9 bases, leaving 4 bases of the junction unmatched. The CDR3 consists of 13 residues. The CDR3 sequence is CASSGGALNEQFF. DNA for the CDR3: TGTGCCAGTAGCGGGGGGGCTCTCAATGAGCAGTTCTTC.

This clone was counted only a few times. V gene TRBV7-2 combines with J gene TRBJ1-4; D perhaps matches TRBD1 (5 bases). Germline V gives CDR1 SGHTA, CDR2 FQGNSA. CDR3 length: 15 residues. The V and J ends lost 6 bases and 8 bases respectively, with 19 bases between them. The CDR3 is CASRPTGTAGEKLFF. The CDR3 bases are TGTGCCAGCAGACCAACCGGGACTGCGGGGGAAAAACTGTTTTTT.

This clone was found a few times. The chain couples TRBV4-1 to TRBJ2-7; no clear D. V was trimmed by 0 bases and J by 3 bases, leaving 6 bases between them. CDR1 and CDR2 from the germline V gene are MGHRA and YSYEKL. This CDR3 spans 13 amino acids. CDR3 region: CASSQDEHYEQYF. CDR3 nucleotides: TGCGCCAGCAGCCAAGATGAACACTACGAGCAGTACTTC.

The chain recombines TRBV2 with TRBJ1-6; perhaps TRBD1 as D (6 bases). The length of the CDR3 is 16 residues. Germline V gene data show CDR1 as SNHLY and CDR2 as FYNNEI. V lost 3 bases to trimming and J lost 7 bases, with 16 bases between them. CDR3 region: CASSETLGARNSPLHF. CDR3 DNA: TGTGCCAGCAGTGAGACGCTGGGGGCGCGAAATTCACCCCTCCACTTT.

The chain is built from TRBV6-2 or TRBV6-3 and TRBJ2-7, with TRBD1 identical over 10 bases. J lost 6 bases, V lost 6 bases, and 8 bases had no gene match. CDR1 is MNHEY, CDR2 SVGEGT, per germline. The CDR3 is made up of 14 amino acids. DNA of the CDR3: TGTGCCAGCAGCCCGGGACAGGGGATCCCCGAGCAGTACTTC. It yields the protein CASSPGQGIPEQYF.

The chain is built from TRBV3-1 (or the pseudogene TRBV3-2) and TRBJ1-3, with 9 nucleotides matching TRBD1. Germline V lookup: CDR1 LGHDT, CDR2 YNNKEL (reference sequence). The CDR3 has 18 residues. The V gene end was trimmed by 2 bases and the J gene end by 6 bases; junction bases not matched to a gene: 14. CDR3 region: CASSQLFMEGTGLNTIYF. CDR3 nucleotide sequence: TGTGCCAGCAGCCAACTCTTTATGGAAGGGACAGGGCTAAACACCATATATTTT.

The chain couples TRBV2 to TRBJ1-5, with D possibly TRBD1 on 5 matching bases. The CDR3 length is 14 residues. Germline assignment: CDR1 SNHLY and CDR2 FYNNEI. The germline V and J ends were trimmed by 6 bases and 5 bases, with 14 bases remaining between them. The CDR3 loop reads CASRRGSADQPQHF. CDR3 nucleotides: TGTGCCAGCAGACGGGGGTCAGCGGATCAGCCCCAGCATTTT.

The chain couples TRBV7-9 to TRBJ1-2, with D maybe TRBD1 (5 bases). The V and J ends lost 5 bases and 4 bases respectively, with 11 bases between them. CDR3 length: 13 amino acids. The germline CDR1 and CDR2 sequences are SEHNR and FQNEAQ (reference sequence). DNA for the CDR3: TGTGCCAGCAGCCAGACAGAGCTCTATGGCTACACCTTC. Its translation is CASSQTELYGYTF.

The genes are TRBV2 and TRBJ1-5; D not certain. The CDR3 runs 15 residues. V was trimmed by 8 bases and J by 2 bases, leaving 16 bases between them. Germline V gene sequence: CDR1 SNHLY, CDR2 FYNNEI. The CDR3 coding sequence is TGTGCCAGCGGGTCGAGGCCGCGTGGCAATCAGCCCCAGCATTTT. The encoded protein is CASGSRPRGNQPQHF.

CDR3 in DNA: TGTGCCAGCAGCCAATATAAAGCTTCCTACAATGAGCAGTTCTTC. Its translation is CASSQYKASYNEQFF. The V call is TRBV3-1 (or the pseudogene TRBV3-2), the J call TRBJ2-1; D remains unclear. From germline, CDR1 is LGHDT and CDR2 YNNKEL (reference sequence). The CDR3 contains 15 residues. V dropped 2 bases and J dropped 1 base, with 9 bases sitting between them.

The rearrangement links TRBV7-2 to TRBJ2-3; D ambiguous. The CDR3 runs 13 residues. Germline V gives CDR1 SGHTA, CDR2 FQGNSA. V lost 2 bases to trimming and J lost 8 bases, with 11 bases between them. CDR3: CASSLTAQTTQYF. DNA of the CDR3: TGTGCCAGCAGCTTAACGGCACAGACTACGCAGTATTTT.

The gene calls are TRBV20-1 and TRBJ2-7; 7 bases are a match to TRBD1. V dropped 5 bases and J dropped 3; count of bases not matched to a gene: 1. The CDR3 consists of 11 residues. Per germline, CDR1 DFQATT and CDR2 SNEGSKA (reference sequence). The chain's CDR3 is CSAGTDYEQYF. The CDR3 coding sequence is TGCAGTGCTGGGACAGACTACGAGCAGTACTTC.

The chain links TRBV28 to TRBJ1-5; 9 nucleotides agree with TRBD1. J lost 7 bases, V lost 5 bases, and 9 bases had no gene match. Germline CDR1 and CDR2: MDHEN and SYDVKM. The CDR3 is made up of 15 amino acids. CDR3 loop: CASSRLQGAGQPQHF. CDR3 DNA: TGTGCCAGCAGTCGCTTACAGGGGGCAGGGCAGCCCCAGCATTTT.

The chain joins TRBV28 to TRBJ1-2, with a tentative D call TRBD1 (6 bases). The length of the CDR3 is 15 residues. V was cut by 3 bases and J by 0 bases, with 11 bases left in between. Germline V gene lookup returns CDR1 MDHEN and CDR2 SYDVKM. DNA of the CDR3: TGTGCCAGCAGTTTGGGGAAGGGGGCTAACTATGGCTACACCTTC. Translated: CASSLGKGANYGYTF.

This chain links TRBV5-1 with TRBJ2-3, with 8 bases lining up with TRBD2. Per germline, CDR1 SGHRS and CDR2 YFSETQ. The CDR3 is 16 residues long. The junction had 10 bases not matched to a gene; V was cut back by 7 bases and J by 0 bases. The CDR3 here is CASCPQIAGSTDTQYF. The CDR3 region has the DNA TGCGCCAGCTGTCCCCAGATAGCGGGAAGCACAGATACGCAGTATTTT.

This sequence joins TRBV4-3 and TRBJ2-2, with D tentatively TRBD2 (7 bases). This CDR3 contains 15 residues. V shed 3 bases and J shed 5 bases, with 13 bases lying between them. CDR1 and CDR2 from the germline V gene are LGHNA and YSLEER. The CDR3 here is CASSQGGAQTGELFF. CDR3 nucleotide sequence: TGCGCCAGCAGCCAGGGGGGGGCCCAGACCGGGGAGCTGTTTTTT.

This clone was seen once. V and J are TRBV2 and TRBJ2-1; the match to TRBD2 covers 11 bases. The CDR3 has 16 residues. Germline trimming cut 6 bases from V and 4 bases from J; bases unmatched to any gene: 8. Germline CDR1 SNHLY, CDR2 FYNNEI. The CDR3 DNA follows: TGTGCCAGCAGGCTCACTAGCGGGAGACCGTACAATGAGCAGTTCTTC. Protein sequence: CASRLTSGRPYNEQFF.